The 19 T cell receptor beta chains below all came from one sample that was sequenced in a study of PD-L1 blockade in urothelial cancer. Repertoires were generated with immunoSEQ multiplex PCR, while TCRdb's copy carries only in-frame clones and drops some. The table has over 45,000 clones, just over 85% seen once. This material consisted of PBMCs, taken around atezolizumab (anti-PD-L1) treatment. The receptors here all came from a middle-aged man with urothelial cancer.

The chain has TRBV9 and TRBJ1-1; 7 nucleotides align to TRBD1. This CDR3 is 15 amino acids long. Looked up from germline, CDR1 is SGDLS and CDR2 is YYNGEE. V gave up 5 bases and J gave up 1 base; unmatched junction bases: 8. In DNA, the CDR3 is TGTGCCAGCAGTGAAACAGGGGCTCCGAACACTGAAGCTTTCTTT. Its translation is CASSETGAPNTEAFF. Combining the CDR3 with reference TRBV9 and TRBJ1-1 gives the whole variable domain DSGVTQTPKHLITATGQRVTLRCSPRSGDLSVYWYQQSLDQGLQFLIQYYNGEERAKGNILERFSAQQFPDLHSELNLSSLELGDSALYFCASSETGAPNTEAFFGQGTRLTVV.

The chain carries TRBV7-8 and TRBJ2-2; D gene uncertain. The CDR3 is 16 amino acids. Trimming took off 1 base at V and 2 bases at J, with 11 bases between the two ends. Per the germline V gene, CDR1 is SGHVS and CDR2 is FQNEAQ. The DNA for the CDR3 is TGTGCCAGCAGCTTAGGTCGGAGAGAAAACACCGGGGAGCTGTTTTTT. It translates to CASSLGRRENTGELFF.

This chain joins TRBV11-2 and TRBJ2-3; the D gene is possibly TRBD2 (6 bases). Trimming took off 5 bases at V and 0 bases at J, with 12 bases between the two ends. This CDR3 region has 15 residues. Germline lookup yields CDR1 SGHAT and CDR2 FQNNGV. The CDR3 DNA follows: TGTGCCAGCAGCAGAAGCGGGCATAGCACAGATACGCAGTATTTT. Protein: CASSRSGHSTDTQYF.

The chain carries TRBV5-1 and TRBJ1-1, with D perhaps TRBD1 (5 bases). There are 18 residues in the CDR3. Germline CDR1 reads SGHRS; CDR2 reads YFSETQ. Trimming stripped 4 bases from V and 5 bases from J, with 27 bases between. The CDR3 spells CASSIVGGLGSQSTEAFF. The CDR3 region has the DNA TGCGCCAGCAGCATTGTGGGGGGACTAGGCTCACAGAGTACTGAAGCTTTCTTT.

This clone was seen only once. This sequence joins TRBV5-6 and TRBJ2-3, with a possible D match to TRBD2 (5 bases). The CDR3 runs 15 residues. From germline, CDR1 is SGHDT and CDR2 YYEEEE. V lost 2 bases and J 2 bases, leaving 12 bases between the germline ends. CDR3 DNA: TGTGCCAGCAGCTTTACTAGTGCCGTCACAGATACGCAGTATTTT. This encodes CASSFTSAVTDTQYF.

This clone has just one count. The chain couples TRBV25-1 to TRBJ2-2; 12 bases agree with TRBD2. In germline, CDR1 is MGHDK, CDR2 SYGVNS. The CDR3 extends over 15 amino acids. J was trimmed by 2 bases and V by 6 bases; bases with no gene match: 1. CDR3 in amino acids: CASRLAGGNTGELFF. CDR3 nucleotides: TGTGCCAGCAGACTAGCGGGAGGAAACACCGGGGAGCTGTTTTTT.

This clone was observed a handful of times. The chain uses TRBV7-9 and TRBJ1-6, with TRBD1 matching over 7 bases. Unmatched junction bases numbered 1, after V lost 5 bases and J lost 9 bases. The CDR3 runs to 12 residues. The germline gives CDR1 SEHNR, CDR2 FQNEAQ (reference sequence). The CDR3 nucleotides are TGTGCCAGCAGCAGACAGGGTTCACCCCTCCACTTT. This sequence encodes CASSRQGSPLHF.

This chain joins TRBV5-4 and TRBJ2-7; 13 nucleotides align to TRBD2. The trim removed 0 bases at V and 3 bases at J, leaving 0 bases unmatched. Germline values: CDR1 SGHNT, CDR2 YYREEE (reference sequence). The CDR3 spans 15 residues. CDR3 loop: CASSLGLAGGYEQYF. The CDR3 region has the DNA TGTGCCAGCAGCTTGGGACTAGCGGGAGGCTACGAGCAGTACTTC.

This clone has only one observation. The rearrangement links TRBV28 to TRBJ2-1; D perhaps matches TRBD1 (5 bases). Trimming cost V 6 bases and J 7 bases, with 19 bases left between them. CDR1 MDHEN and CDR2 SYDVKM come from the germline V gene. The CDR3 totals 15 residues. CDR3 bases: TGTGCCAGCAGCACCCAGGGATTCGTTTTGAATGAGCAGTTCTTC. Translation: CASSTQGFVLNEQFF. Drawing the rest from reference TRBV28 and TRBJ2-1, the complete variable domain is DVKVTQSSRYLVKRTGEKVFLECVQDMDHENMFWYRQDPGLGLRLIYFSYDVKMKEKGDIPEGYSVSREKKERFSLILESASTNQTSMYLCASSTQGFVLNEQFFGPGTRLTVL.

The V gene is TRBV28, the J gene TRBJ2-1; TRBD2 matches at 7 bases. The germline V gene has CDR1 MDHEN and CDR2 SYDVKM. The trim removed 1 base at V and 12 bases at J, leaving 3 bases unmatched. CDR3 length equals 12 residues. The CDR3, as DNA: TGTGCCAGCAGTTTATTGTCGGGAGGGCAGTTCTTC. It specifies CASSLLSGGQFF.

This clone was observed once. The chain carries TRBV18 and TRBJ2-5; D unresolved. CDR3 size: 14 residues. With 2 bases removed from V and 2 bases from J, the gap between germline ends came to 9 bases. Germline V lookup: CDR1 KGHSH, CDR2 LQKENI. The CDR3 DNA reads as TGTGCCAGCTCACCAACCGGCAGGCAAGAGACCCAGTACTTC. This encodes CASSPTGRQETQYF. Full variable domain (outside the CDR3, taken from reference TRBV18 and TRBJ2-5): NAGVMQNPRHLVRRRGQEARLRCSPMKGHSHVYWYRQLPEEGLKFMVYLQKENIIDESGMPKERFSAEFPKEGPSILRIQQVVRGDSAAYFCASSPTGRQETQYFGPGTRLLVL.

The rearrangement uses TRBV18 and TRBJ2-3; 8 bases align to TRBD1. V lost 4 bases to trimming and J lost 0 bases; unmatched junction nucleotides: 3. The CDR3 totals 15 residues. Germline CDR1 KGHSH, CDR2 LQKENI. The CDR3 here is CASSRTGSSTDTQYF. For the CDR3, the DNA is TGTGCCAGCTCACGGACAGGGTCTAGCACAGATACGCAGTATTTT. Looking up the rest from reference TRBV18 and TRBJ2-3 gives the full variable domain: NAGVMQNPRHLVRRRGQEARLRCSPMKGHSHVYWYRQLPEEGLKFMVYLQKENIIDESGMPKERFSAEFPKEGPSILRIQQVVRGDSAAYFCASSRTGSSTDTQYFGPGTRLTVL.

The rearrangement links TRBV10-3 to TRBJ1-2, with TRBD1 matching over 9 bases. The CDR3 is made up of 14 amino acids. Germline assignment: CDR1 ENHRY and CDR2 SYGVKD. J gave up 6 bases and V 4 bases, and 6 bases lay outside the gene matches. The CDR3 nucleotides read TGTGCCATCAGTGCCGGGACAGGGCAGAATGGCTACACCTTC. Translating gives CAISAGTGQNGYTF.

The chain links TRBV6-5 to TRBJ2-4, with D possibly being TRBD1 (5 bases). CDR1 is MNHEY, CDR2 SVGAGI, per germline. V was clipped by 7 bases and J by 1 base, with 14 bases between them. This CDR3 is built from 15 residues. CDR3 bases: TGTGCCAGCAATGCAGGGTCCGTGGCCAAAAACATTCAGTACTTC. Protein: CASNAGSVAKNIQYF.

The J gene is TRBJ2-7, the V gene TRBV30; TRBD2 matches at 9 bases. After removal of 2 bases from V and 0 bases from J, the junction contained 8 bases not matched to a gene. Germline V gene lookup returns CDR1 GTSNPN and CDR2 SVGIG (reference sequence). This CDR3 is 16 amino acids long. CDR3 nucleotide sequence: TGTGCCTGGAGTCCTCGAGGACTAGCGCGCTCCTACGAGCAGTACTTC. Its protein product is CAWSPRGLARSYEQYF.

The chain recombines TRBV5-1 with TRBJ1-6; 12 positions agree with TRBD1. CDR3 length: 15 residues. CDR1 is SGHRS, CDR2 YFSETQ, per germline. Losses at the gene ends were 4 bases for V and 9 bases for J; bases not matched to a gene: 5. The CDR3 DNA follows: TGCGCCAGCAGCCACAGGGACAGGGGGCTTTCACCCCTCCACTTT. Amino acids: CASSHRDRGLSPLHF.

This sequence joins TRBV19 and TRBJ1-6; a weak D match, TRBD1 (5 bases). This CDR3 region has 16 residues. V was pared by 3 bases and J by 6 bases, with 15 bases between. CDR1 is LNHDA, CDR2 SQIVND, per germline (reference sequence). The CDR3 DNA is TGTGCCAGTAGTATGCATGTTGACAGAGGTAATTCACCCCTCCACTTT. It encodes CASSMHVDRGNSPLHF.

The chain links TRBV28 to TRBJ2-7; D is ambiguous. V was clipped by 5 bases and J by 5 bases, with 4 bases between them. This CDR3 is 10 amino acids long. Germline CDR1 is MDHEN and CDR2 is SYDVKM. CDR3 sequence (DNA): TGTGCCAGCAGTACACACGAGCAGTACTTC. Encoded protein: CASSTHEQYF. Together with reference TRBV28 and TRBJ2-7, the CDR3 gives the full variable domain: DVKVTQSSRYLVKRTGEKVFLECVQDMDHENMFWYRQDPGLGLRLIYFSYDVKMKEKGDIPEGYSVSREKKERFSLILESASTNQTSMYLCASSTHEQYFGPGTRLTVT.

This clone was seen just once. The CDR3 nucleotides are TGCAGTGTGAAACAGGGGTACGAGCAGTACTTC. Translation gives CSVKQGYEQYF. The chain combines TRBV20-1 with TRBJ2-7, with TRBD1 identical over 7 bases. Germline CDR1 and CDR2: DFQATT and SNEGSKA (reference sequence). Trimming cost V 7 bases and J 4 bases; bases outside gene matches: 4. This CDR3 comprises 11 residues.